This T cell receptor beta chain was sequenced during a study of T cells in Graves' hyperthyroidism and ophthalmopathy (dated by TCRdb to between 2017 and 2020). Regarding the research as a whole: Peripheral blood samples were taken at the time of initial diagnosis, prior to any treatment. After sampling, hyperthyroidism patients received methimazole starting at 30 mg daily, and ophthalmopathy patients received high-dose intravenous methylprednisolone. TCR Vbeta CDR3 sequencing of 120 to 150 peripheral blood samples (more than 40 ophthalmopathy, under 80 hyperthyroidism and around 17 progressor patients) is reported in the paper. The roughly 100 discovery patients were randomly split 7:3 into training and test sets. Prospective prediction of ophthalmopathy was tested in an independent validation cohort consisting of 18 hyperthyroidism patients and more than 15 patients who later progressed to ophthalmopathy. To identify TCR V-J signatures that set the groups apart, the researchers used a discovery cohort of more than 95 patients, made up of 40 to 45 with Graves' ophthalmopathy and about 60 with stable Graves' hyperthyroidism. Thyroid tissue and blood T-cell repertoires from about six Graves' hyperthyroidism patients were also compared in the study.

The sample holds a few counts of this clonotype. Its antigen remains undetermined. No per-base quality is available; no much larger clone lies one base away. Broader findings and caveats from the paper: A 13 V-J signature model separated ophthalmopathy from stable hyperthyroidism, with approximately 86% sensitivity and roughly 81% specificity in cross-validation and 80%/75% in testing. Most expanded thyroid clonotypes (frequency above 0.001) were also detected in blood, a finding suggesting that blood repertoires may reflect thyroid immune responses. Sample size was not statistically predetermined, and investigators were not blinded to group allocation. During validation, the model predicted progression to ophthalmopathy a median of approximately 7 months ahead of onset, with roughly 65% sensitivity and around 73% specificity.

Graves' hyperthyroidism was defined as stable when no progression to ophthalmopathy occurred over 18 months of follow-up. Hyperthyroidism patients were aged 18 to 65 years and newly diagnosed, with disease duration of less than 2 months. Any patient with an uncontrolled infection, another autoimmune disease, pregnancy or lactation was excluded. Diagnoses were based on clinical symptoms, serum thyroxine and TRAb, thyroid ultrasound and orbital computed tomography. Ficoll-Paque density gradient centrifugation was used to isolate PBMCs from about 10 ml of fresh peripheral blood. Trizol reagent was used to extract total RNA, and RNA quality was then checked on an Agilent 2100 Bioanalyzer. The TCR beta CDR3 regions were amplified from RNA transcripts. For the first round of RT-PCR on the TCR CDR3, the HTBI primer set was used together with the Qiagen OneStep RT-PCR kit. A second multiplex PCR round built the libraries, followed by size selection and purification. Paired-end sequencing of the libraries was performed with 100 bp reads on an Illumina HiSeq2000. In the paper's pipeline: SOAPnuke was used to process the raw data, removing reads that contained adapters or uncalled bases, had a mean Phred below 15, or lacked an exact match to the constant primer or identifier. High-quality paired reads were merged with COPE v1.2.5, and unique nucleotide sequences were defined as clonotypes. MiTCR v1.1 was used to align the clonotypes against IMGT TRBV, TRBD and TRBJ reference segments. The analysis included only V-J combinations with a frequency above 0.0001, which together covered 99% to 99.2% of the repertoires. The TCS score was defined as F50 (clonal expansion) divided by E x V (chaos), with BLOSUM62-based TCRdist calculated between CDR3 peptides within each V-J. Welch's t-statistics and random forest reduced roughly 500 V-J features to 13, which were used in a naive Bayes classifier (R e1071). TCRdb reprocessed the public reads (quality trimming at Q25 with fastp, clone calling with MiXCR) and kept in-frame beta chains. Entries are consolidated by CDR3 protein sequence, retaining the most common genes and DNA. What appears here as the V and J calls and clone size reflects TCRdb's work, not the paper's. The sample table contains a few hundred thousand distinct CDR3 sequences; only one count was recorded for around an eighth of them. The ten largest make up less than 20% of the sample.

Reading the germline V gene gives CDR1 MNHNS and CDR2 SASEGT. Reading from cysteine to phenylalanine, the CDR3 counts 15 amino acids. Only CDR3 DNA remains: 45 bases, in frame from the first base. V loses 6 bases, J loses 2 bases, and the germline ends lie 15 bases apart. The specimen sequenced was blood. The rearrangement combines TRBV6-1 with TRBJ2-3; the D element could tentatively be TRBD1 or TRBD2, as 5 bases agree for each. The clonotype was recovered from a woman aged 18 to 35 with Graves' hyperthyroidism. The CDR3 protein is CASRDRGYNTDTQYF. Here is the DNA: TGTGCCAGCAGGGACCGGGGCTATAACACAGATACGCAGTATTTT.